These 24 T cell receptor beta chains were sequenced from one sample in a study of shared clonotypes between healthy human individuals. The protocol was immunoSEQ multiplex PCR, while the TCRdb copy is restricted to in-frame clones and leaves out a portion. The data contain 2 million to 2.5 million clones, approximately 94% of them seen just once; the ten biggest clones take up over 0.1%. The sample consisted of naive CD4+ T cells sorted from blood. Subset defined: CD45RA+ positively selected. The receptors here all came from a man aged 18 to 29 in good health.

This rearrangement joins TRBV7-9 to TRBJ1-4, with D possibly TRBD1 on 6 matching bases. The CDR3 loop spans 15 amino acids. V was trimmed by 5 bases and J by 6 bases, leaving 16 bases between them. Germline V gene data show CDR1 as SEHNR and CDR2 as FQNEAQ (reference sequence). CDR3: CASSRWDNLHEKLFF. The DNA of the CDR3 is TGTGCCAGCAGCCGCTGGGACAACCTGCATGAAAAACTGTTTTTT.

The rearrangement joins TRBV6-1 to TRBJ2-1; 14 positions match TRBD2. CDR3 length: 14 amino acids. Germline V gives CDR1 MNHNS, CDR2 SASEGT. V lost 4 bases, J lost 15 bases, and 8 bases stayed unmatched. The CDR3 DNA reads as TGTGCCAGCAGTGTCCCGACTAGCGGGGGGGCAGGGTTCTTC. This codes for CASSVPTSGGAGFF.

This chain connects TRBV12-2 to TRBJ1-6; TRBD1 is the table's D call and was not checked against the DNA. TRBV12-2 is a documented pseudogene. This CDR3 comprises 15 residues. CDR3 sequence reads: CASRLSGTGYSPLHF. The CDR3 DNA reads as TGTGCAAGTCGCTTATCCGGGACAGGGTACTCACCCCTCCACTTT.

The chain is built from TRBV28 and TRBJ1-2; D is unclear. V was trimmed by 3 bases and J by 2 bases, leaving 13 bases between them. Looked up from germline, CDR1 is MDHEN and CDR2 is SYDVKM. This CDR3 is built from 15 residues. The CDR3 protein is CASSFPLAVNYGYTF. CDR3 sequence (DNA): TGTGCCAGCAGTTTCCCGTTGGCGGTAAACTATGGCTACACCTTC.

This rearrangement joins TRBV11-2 to TRBJ2-2; 7 positions match TRBD2. This CDR3 contains 19 residues. Germline trimming cut 2 bases from V and 2 bases from J; bases unmatched to any gene: 14. Germline lookup yields CDR1 SGHAT and CDR2 FQNNGV. The CDR3 reads CASSLTTSKGVGNTGELFF. The CDR3 nucleotides read TGTGCCAGCAGCTTAACGACTAGCAAAGGTGTGGGTAACACCGGGGAGCTGTTTTTT.

The gene calls are TRBV5-4 and TRBJ2-2; 8 bases align to TRBD1. The CDR3 contains 15 residues. Germline loops: CDR1 SGHNT, CDR2 YYREEE (reference sequence). The V gene end was trimmed by 4 bases and the J gene end by 7 bases; junction bases not matched to a gene: 9. The CDR3 DNA sequence: TGTGCCAGCAGCCCCGACAGGGGCCCTTTCGGGGAGCTGTTTTTT. This translates into CASSPDRGPFGELFF.

The rearrangement uses TRBV6-1 and TRBJ2-7; D ambiguous. This CDR3 has 14 residues. Germline V gives CDR1 MNHNS, CDR2 SASEGT. Trimming removed 7 bases from V and 0 bases from J, with 13 bases in between. This CDR3 reads CASTYSTNSYEQYF. CDR3 coding DNA: TGTGCCAGCACCTACTCCACCAACTCCTACGAGCAGTACTTC.

About this clone: In the same sample, other DNA sequences code for this CDR3. This chain uses TRBV9 with TRBJ2-1; D uncertain. Trimming removed 0 bases from V and 4 bases from J, with 11 bases in between. CDR1 and CDR2 from the germline V gene are SGDLS and YYNGEE. This CDR3 spans 15 amino acids. CDR3 residues: CASSVDAGLYNEQFF. The CDR3 nucleotides are TGTGCCAGCAGCGTAGATGCAGGTCTTTACAATGAGCAGTTCTTC.

The rearrangement uses TRBV5-1 and TRBJ1-1; 8 nucleotides align to TRBD1. Germline-derived CDR1 and CDR2 are SGHRS and YFSETQ. CDR3 length: 14 residues. V lost 4 bases to trimming and J lost 4 bases; unmatched junction nucleotides: 6. The DNA for the CDR3 is TGCGCCAGCAGCGACCAGGGGGCTGGCACTGAAGCTTTCTTT. Residues: CASSDQGAGTEAFF.

The V gene is TRBV7-2, the J gene TRBJ2-3, with a tentative D call TRBD2 (6 bases). The ends were cut back, 4 bases at V and 2 bases at J, with 13 bases in the middle. The CDR3 totals 15 residues. Looked up from germline, CDR1 is SGHTA and CDR2 is FQGNSA. In DNA form, the CDR3 reads TGTGCCAGCAGCTCACTAGCCGGGAACACAGATACGCAGTATTTT. Translation: CASSSLAGNTDTQYF.

The chain employs TRBV6-1 and TRBJ2-1, with 8 bases identical to TRBD2. Germline loops: CDR1 MNHNS, CDR2 SASEGT. This CDR3 spans 14 amino acids. The J segment lost 5 bases and the V segment lost 6 bases, leaving 6 bases of the junction unmatched. This CDR3 is CASRALAVDNEQFF. The CDR3 region has the DNA TGTGCCAGCAGAGCACTAGCGGTCGACAATGAGCAGTTCTTC.

This chain links TRBV19 with TRBJ2-5, with a tentative D call TRBD2 (5 bases). Germline CDR1 is LNHDA and CDR2 is SQIVND (reference sequence). The CDR3 runs to 13 residues. V lost 4 bases to trimming and J lost 4 bases, with 10 bases between them. The CDR3: CASSKNAGETQYF. The CDR3 region has the DNA TGTGCCAGTAGTAAGAATGCGGGAGAGACCCAGTACTTC. Drawing the rest from reference TRBV19 and TRBJ2-5, the complete variable domain is DGGITQSPKYLFRKEGQNVTLSCEQNLNHDAMYWYRQDPGQGLRLIYYSQIVNDFQKGDIAEGYSVSREKKESFPLTVTSAQKNPTAFYLCASSKNAGETQYFGPGTRLLVL.

J is TRBJ1-2 and V is TRBV2, with D unresolved. Trimming took 8 bases from V and 0 from J, leaving 7 bases between them. Germline-derived CDR1 and CDR2 are SNHLY and FYNNEI. This CDR3 comprises 12 residues. The CDR3: CASGQTNYGYTF. The CDR3 bases are TGTGCCAGCGGCCAAACTAACTATGGCTACACCTTC. Variable domain in full (rest from reference TRBV2 and TRBJ1-2): EPEVTQTPSHQVTQMGQEVILRCVPISNHLYFYWYRQILGQKVEFLVSFYNNEISEKSEIFDDQFSVERPDGSNFTLKIRSTKLEDSAMYFCASGQTNYGYTFGSGTRLTVV.

V and J are TRBV7-2 and TRBJ2-4; 10 bases map to TRBD2. This CDR3 region has 13 residues. Germline trimming cut 4 bases from V and 13 bases from J; bases unmatched to any gene: 7. The germline gives CDR1 SGHTA, CDR2 FQGNSA. The CDR3 sequence: CASSYYTSGAQYF. CDR3 in DNA: TGTGCCAGCAGCTACTATACTAGCGGGGCCCAGTACTTC.

This clone appeared once. V is TRBV30 and J is TRBJ2-1; tentatively, D is TRBD2 (5 bases). Germline V CDR1 and CDR2: GTSNPN, SVGIG (reference sequence). V was cut by 3 bases and J by 1 base, with 10 bases left in between. This CDR3 has 14 residues. The CDR3 region is CAWSGDRSYNEQFF. DNA of the CDR3: TGTGCCTGGAGCGGGGATAGATCCTACAATGAGCAGTTCTTC.

The chain has TRBV29-1 and TRBJ2-3; possible D gene TRBD2, 5 bases. From germline, CDR1 is SQVTM and CDR2 ANQGSEA. This CDR3 comprises 13 residues. The V and J ends lost 4 bases and 6 bases respectively, with 14 bases between them. CDR3 bases: TGCAGCGTTGCGAGGGCCAGCGAGGATACGCAGTATTTT. Translating gives CSVARASEDTQYF.

This rearrangement joins TRBV28 to TRBJ2-7, with 9 bases fitting TRBD1. The CDR3 is 15 amino acids. From germline, CDR1 is MDHEN and CDR2 SYDVKM. The junction had 8 bases not matched to a gene; V was cut back by 4 bases and J by 4 bases. This CDR3 is CASSSGQGRLYEQYF. The CDR3 DNA sequence: TGTGCCAGCAGTTCCGGACAGGGGCGGTTGTACGAGCAGTACTTC.

V gene TRBV5-1 combines with J gene TRBJ2-5; 7 bases line up with TRBD1. The CDR3 runs 15 residues. The V and J ends lost 4 bases and 2 bases, in that order; junction bases with no gene match: 8. Germline assignment: CDR1 SGHRS and CDR2 YFSETQ. Written as DNA, the CDR3 is TGCGCCAGCAGCGGACAGGTGGGGTATCAAGAGACCCAGTACTTC. It encodes CASSGQVGYQETQYF.

The rearrangement links TRBV6-6 to TRBJ2-5; 10 nucleotides align to TRBD2. Germline V gene data show CDR1 as MNHNY and CDR2 as SVGAGI (reference sequence). The CDR3 covers 16 residues. V dropped 2 bases and J dropped 3; count of bases not matched to a gene: 6. This chain's CDR3 is CASSYLLAGGKETQYF. CDR3 DNA sequence: TGTGCCAGCAGTTACCTCTTAGCGGGAGGCAAAGAGACCCAGTACTTC.

The chain couples TRBV5-1 to TRBJ2-7, with D unresolved. Trimming took off 4 bases at V and 3 bases at J, with 11 bases between the two ends. The CDR3 totals 13 residues. Germline values: CDR1 SGHRS, CDR2 YFSETQ. The CDR3 sequence is CASSPDGDYEQYF. As DNA, the CDR3 is TGCGCCAGCAGCCCCGATGGGGACTACGAGCAGTACTTC.

The rearrangement joins TRBV2 to TRBJ2-1, with a tentative D call TRBD1 (5 bases). Germline V gene sequence: CDR1 SNHLY, CDR2 FYNNEI. The CDR3 has 15 amino acids. Trimming left V 6 bases short and J 8 bases short, with 20 bases between. CDR3 DNA sequence: TGTGCCAGCAGGCTACTAAACCTAGGGGCCGATGAGCAGTTCTTC. It codes for CASRLLNLGADEQFF.

The V call is TRBV7-9, the J call TRBJ2-5, with TRBD1 matching 9 bases. Germline CDR1 is SEHNR and CDR2 is FQNEAQ (reference sequence). After removal of 5 bases from V and 2 bases from J, the junction contained 6 bases not matched to a gene. The CDR3 covers 15 residues. The chain's CDR3 is CASSPGTGLQETQYF. Here the CDR3 DNA reads TGTGCCAGCAGCCCAGGGACAGGGTTACAAGAGACCCAGTACTTC. The variable domain in full, with the rest retrieved from reference TRBV7-9 and TRBJ2-5, is DTGVSQNPRHKITKRGQNVTFRCDPISEHNRLYWYRQTLGQGPEFLTYFQNEAQLEKSRLLSDRFSAERPKGSFSTLEIQRTEQGDSAMYLCASSPGTGLQETQYFGPGTRLLVL.

This clone was observed a single time. The chain uses TRBV30 and TRBJ1-3; no definite D call. Deletions cut 2 bases from V and 4 bases from J, with 9 bases between. This CDR3 contains 13 residues. The germline V gene encodes CDR1 GTSNPN and CDR2 SVGIG (reference sequence). CDR3 region: CAWSFLEGNTIYF. DNA for the CDR3: TGTGCCTGGAGTTTCCTCGAGGGAAACACCATATATTTT. The whole variable domain, filled in from reference TRBV30 and TRBJ1-3, reads SQTIHQWPATLVQPVGSPLSLECTVEGTSNPNLYWYRQAAGRGLQLLFYSVGIGQISSEVPQNLSASRPQDRQFILSSKKLLLSDSGFYLCAWSFLEGNTIYFGEGSWLTVV.

A word on this clone: Other DNA sequences in the same sample also yield this CDR3. The chain uses TRBV27 and TRBJ1-2, with 8 bases that match TRBD1. Germline V CDR1 and CDR2: MNHEY, SMNVEV (reference sequence). The CDR3 sequence is 13 residues long. The V segment lost 3 bases and the J segment 5 bases; nucleotides outside the gene matches: 2. The CDR3: CASSFRGLYGYTF. The CDR3 DNA reads TGTGCCAGCAGTTTCAGGGGGCTTTATGGCTACACCTTC.